A single sample gave rise to the 32 T cell receptor beta chains below, sequenced in a study of T cells after somatic rescue of genetic block. Clones were sequenced by immunoSEQ multiplex PCR, and TCRdb holds only the in-frame ones, with some missing. The sample consists of 85,000 to 100,000 clones, just under 90% of them appearing once. The sample comprised peripheral blood mononuclear cells (PBMCs). The source is a woman younger than 35.

This rearrangement joins TRBV19 to TRBJ2-1; no firm D call. The CDR3 spans 12 residues. CDR1 is LNHDA, CDR2 SQIVND, per germline (reference sequence). V lost 9 bases, J lost 0 bases, and 6 bases lay in between. This chain's CDR3 is CASYDSYNEQFF. The CDR3 DNA reads TGTGCCAGCTACGACTCCTACAATGAGCAGTTCTTC.

This clone was seen a single time. J is TRBJ1-1 and V is TRBV10-1; D may be TRBD1 (6 bases). The CDR3 length is 14 residues. Trimming took off 10 bases at V and 8 bases at J, with 23 bases between the two ends. CDR1 is WNHNN and CDR2 is SYGVQD in the germline V gene (reference sequence). The CDR3, as DNA: TGCGCCAACGAAGCCGGGACACCAGGACCCGAAGCTTTCTTT. Protein: CANEAGTPGPEAFF.

J is TRBJ1-1 and V is TRBV11-2, with a tentative D call TRBD1 (5 bases). The CDR3 length is 14 residues. CDR1 is SGHAT, CDR2 FQNNGV, per germline. Trimming stripped 1 base from V and 8 bases from J, with 14 bases between. CDR3 DNA sequence: TGTGCCAGCAGCTTAGTTCCAGGGCAGCCCGAAGCTTTCTTT. Protein product: CASSLVPGQPEAFF.

J is TRBJ2-7 and V is TRBV5-4; 7 bases line up with TRBD2. The CDR3 totals 14 residues. V dropped 0 bases and J dropped 6; count of bases not matched to a gene: 6. Germline lookup yields CDR1 SGHNT and CDR2 YYREEE (reference sequence). CDR3 nucleotides: TGTGCCAGCAGCTTGGCGGGAGGTCGGGGCGAGCAGTACTTC. This gives the protein CASSLAGGRGEQYF.

This chain connects TRBV7-6 to TRBJ2-3; 11 positions match TRBD2. From germline, CDR1 is SGHVS and CDR2 FNYEAQ. The CDR3 has 16 amino acids. With 5 bases clipped from V and 3 bases from J, the junction kept 7 bases outside the gene matches. The CDR3 DNA sequence: TGTGCCAGCAGCCCCTTAGCGGGAGGGGGGACAGATACGCAGTATTTT. Its protein product is CASSPLAGGGTDTQYF.

Notes on this clone: Other DNA sequences in the sample encode the same CDR3. The chain joins TRBV27 to TRBJ2-3; maybe TRBD2 (7 bases). The germline V gene encodes CDR1 MNHEY and CDR2 SMNVEV (reference sequence). V was pared by 7 bases and J by 3 bases, with 17 bases between. The CDR3 is 15 residues long. Written as DNA, the CDR3 is TGTGCCAGCACCCTAGGGGGGGGGCATACAGATACGCAGTATTTT. Translating gives CASTLGGGHTDTQYF.

This chain joins TRBV7-9 and TRBJ2-7; 10 bases are a match to TRBD1. The germline CDR1 and CDR2 sequences are SEHNR and FQNEAQ (reference sequence). The CDR3 sequence is 14 residues long. Germline trimming cut 5 bases from V and 3 bases from J; bases unmatched to any gene: 4. For the CDR3, the DNA is TGTGCCAGCAGCCCGGGACAGGGGAACTACGAGCAGTACTTC. Translating gives CASSPGQGNYEQYF. Full variable domain (missing parts from reference TRBV7-9 and TRBJ2-7): DTGVSQNPRHKITKRGQNVTFRCDPISEHNRLYWYRQTLGQGPEFLTYFQNEAQLEKSRLLSDRFSAERPKGSFSTLEIQRTEQGDSAMYLCASSPGQGNYEQYFGPGTRLTVT.

This chain joins TRBV5-1 and TRBJ2-3; 7 bases fit TRBD1. The length of the CDR3 is 14 residues. The J segment lost 4 bases and the V segment lost 2 bases, leaving 4 bases of the junction unmatched. Germline V lookup: CDR1 SGHRS, CDR2 YFSETQ. This CDR3 reads CASSLDRVADTQYF. As DNA, the CDR3 is TGCGCCAGCAGCTTAGACAGGGTGGCAGATACGCAGTATTTT.

This chain links TRBV6-6 with TRBJ2-1; TRBD2 aligns across 10 bases. The CDR3 loop spans 16 amino acids. Germline V CDR1 and CDR2: MNHNY, SVGAGI (reference sequence). The V gene end was trimmed by 0 bases and the J gene end by 10 bases; junction bases not matched to a gene: 9. CDR3 sequence reads: CASSYSSGRASGEQFF. DNA of the CDR3: TGTGCCAGCAGTTACTCGAGCGGGAGGGCCTCGGGGGAGCAGTTCTTC.

This sequence joins TRBV27 and TRBJ2-2; D might be TRBD1 or TRBD2, each matching 6 bases. CDR3 size: 17 residues. Germline V gene data show CDR1 as MNHEY and CDR2 as SMNVEV (reference sequence). The ends were cut back, 1 base at V and 6 bases at J, with 18 bases in the middle. CDR3: CASSLLRAGDFPGELFF. As DNA, the CDR3 is TGTGCCAGCAGTTTATTGAGGGCAGGGGACTTCCCCGGGGAGCTGTTTTTT.

This rearrangement joins TRBV27 to TRBJ2-3, with D unclear. The CDR3 runs 14 residues. Trimming left V 3 bases short and J 4 bases short, with 11 bases between. The germline CDR1 and CDR2 sequences are MNHEY and SMNVEV (reference sequence). CDR3: CASSFFASADTQYF. The CDR3 DNA sequence: TGTGCCAGCAGTTTTTTTGCGAGCGCAGATACGCAGTATTTT.

V gene TRBV5-6 combines with J gene TRBJ2-7; 7 bases are shared with TRBD2. There are 15 residues in the CDR3. The germline V gene encodes CDR1 SGHDT and CDR2 YYEEEE. The J segment lost 3 bases and the V segment lost 7 bases, leaving 13 bases of the junction unmatched. CDR3 coding DNA: TGTGCCAGCCGGGGACTAACCACACCGCACTACGAGCAGTACTTC. Translating gives CASRGLTTPHYEQYF.

As to this clone: Within the sample, other DNA sequences also encode this same CDR3. The chain uses TRBV5-5 and TRBJ2-5; no reliable D call. This CDR3 has 14 amino acids. Trimming took off 4 bases at V and 1 base at J, with 11 bases between the two ends. Germline V lookup: CDR1 SGHKS, CDR2 YYEKEE (reference sequence). The CDR3 protein is CASSLRRPQETQYF. For the CDR3, the DNA is TGTGCCAGCAGCCTCCGACGCCCCCAAGAGACCCAGTACTTC.

This chain joins TRBV7-2 and TRBJ1-2; maybe TRBD1 (5 bases). V was cut by 3 bases and J by 6 bases, with 17 bases left in between. The CDR3 runs to 15 residues. CDR1 SGHTA and CDR2 FQGNSA come from the germline V gene. The CDR3 here is CASSFRGYGGDGYTF. The CDR3 DNA is TGTGCCAGCAGCTTTAGGGGTTATGGGGGAGATGGCTACACCTTC.

A remark on this clone: Its ends do not fully match the called genes, so a read error is possible. Other nucleotide sequences from this sample produce the same CDR3. The chain uses TRBV5-1 and TRBJ1-2, with D possibly being TRBD1 (5 bases). The germline V gene has CDR1 SGHRS and CDR2 YFSETQ. The CDR3 spans 14 residues. In DNA form, the CDR3 reads TGCGCCAGCAGCTTGGTACCGGGGGACTATGGTTACACCTTC. Translated, it gives CASSLVPGDYGYTF.

The V and J genes are TRBV2 and TRBJ2-3; 10 bases align to TRBD2. This CDR3 is 14 amino acids long. Trimming at V came to 8 bases and at J to 3 bases, leaving 5 bases not matched to a gene. Germline CDR1 and CDR2: SNHLY and FYNNEI. CDR3 in DNA: TGTGCCAGCGCCGCTAGCGGGAGAACAGATACGCAGTATTTT. Translation gives CASAASGRTDTQYF.

The rearrangement joins TRBV4-1 to TRBJ2-3, with D maybe TRBD1 (5 bases). Looked up from germline, CDR1 is MGHRA and CDR2 is YSYEKL. The CDR3 is 14 residues long. V gave up 1 base and J gave up 7 bases, with 12 bases separating them. The DNA of the CDR3 is TGCGCCAGCAGCCAAGCCTTTCAGGGCAATACGCAGTATTTT. Its protein is CASSQAFQGNTQYF.

The rearrangement links TRBV6-1 to TRBJ2-5; 7 bases are a match to TRBD1. CDR3 length: 12 amino acids. Germline CDR1 reads MNHNS; CDR2 reads SASEGT. V was pared by 7 bases and J by 2 bases, with 1 base of the junction left unmatched. CDR3 loop: CASTGGQETQYF. The DNA for the CDR3 is TGTGCCAGCACAGGGGGACAAGAGACCCAGTACTTC.

The chain uses TRBV5-4 and TRBJ2-2; 8 positions match TRBD1. In germline, CDR1 is SGHNT, CDR2 YYREEE (reference sequence). The CDR3 totals 15 residues. V lost 4 bases to trimming and J lost 1 base; unmatched junction nucleotides: 3. The CDR3 reads CASSLGQVNTGELFF. Here the CDR3 DNA reads TGTGCCAGCAGCCTGGGACAGGTGAACACCGGGGAGCTGTTTTTT.

The J gene is TRBJ2-7, the V gene TRBV19; D possibly uses TRBD1 or TRBD2 (5 bases each). The CDR3 runs 15 residues. CDR1 LNHDA and CDR2 SQIVND come from the germline V gene (reference sequence). Trimming took off 3 bases at V and 3 bases at J, with 15 bases between the two ends. The CDR3 DNA reads TGTGCCAGTAGTATTGGGGACCGGATGCACTACGAGCAGTACTTC. It codes for CASSIGDRMHYEQYF.

This clone is a singleton in its sample. DNA of the CDR3: TGTGCCAGCACCTCTACCCCCTACAATGAGCAGTTCTTC. Translating gives CASTSTPYNEQFF. This sequence joins TRBV28 and TRBJ2-1, with D uncertain. This CDR3 is 13 amino acids long. CDR1 is MDHEN and CDR2 is SYDVKM in the germline V gene. The V gene lost 7 bases and the J gene lost 2 bases, with 9 bases spanning the gap.

This chain uses TRBV2 with TRBJ2-7; the D gene could be TRBD1 or TRBD2 (7 bases each). The CDR3 covers 15 residues. CDR1 and CDR2 from the germline V gene are SNHLY and FYNNEI. Trimming pared 7 bases from V and 0 bases from J, leaving 16 bases between. DNA of the CDR3: TGTGCCAGCACGGGAGGACAGGCGAACTCCTACGAGCAGTACTTC. As protein: CASTGGQANSYEQYF.

In this sample, this clone turned up once. This rearrangement joins TRBV27 to TRBJ2-7, with D unclear. Trimming removed 2 bases at V and 3 bases at J, with 8 bases between. The CDR3 spans 13 residues. Germline V gene data show CDR1 as MNHEY and CDR2 as SMNVEV (reference sequence). The CDR3: CASSLPGSYEQYF. CDR3 nucleotide sequence: TGTGCCAGCAGTTTACCGGGCAGCTACGAGCAGTACTTC.

The V and J genes are TRBV5-1 and TRBJ1-5; unclear D gene. CDR1 is SGHRS, CDR2 YFSETQ, per germline. V dropped 4 bases and J dropped 2 bases, with 7 bases sitting between them. The CDR3 has 13 amino acids. CDR3 sequence: CASSREGNQPQHF. In DNA form, the CDR3 reads TGCGCCAGCAGCCGGGAGGGCAATCAGCCCCAGCATTTT.

This chain links TRBV5-6 with TRBJ2-1; 7 bases fit TRBD2. The CDR3 loop spans 17 amino acids. Looked up from germline, CDR1 is SGHDT and CDR2 is YYEEEE. V shed 1 base, J shed 0 bases, and the junction held 7 bases outside the gene matches. The CDR3 sequence is CASSLTGGSSSYNEQFF. The CDR3 DNA follows: TGTGCCAGCAGCTTGACGGGCGGGAGTAGCTCCTACAATGAGCAGTTCTTC.

The V and J genes are TRBV7-2 and TRBJ2-3, with TRBD1 matching over 7 bases. Trimming removed 1 base from V and 3 bases from J; junction bases left unmatched: 7. This CDR3 comprises 16 residues. The germline CDR1 and CDR2 sequences are SGHTA and FQGNSA. CDR3 sequence reads: CASSLVRGLSTDTQYF. Written as DNA, the CDR3 is TGTGCCAGCAGCTTAGTGAGGGGGCTCTCGACAGATACGCAGTATTTT.

The gene calls are TRBV19 and TRBJ2-1, with a possible D match to TRBD1 (6 bases). Germline assignment: CDR1 LNHDA and CDR2 SQIVND (reference sequence). V was trimmed by 8 bases and J by 3 bases, leaving 8 bases between them. The CDR3 runs to 12 residues. The CDR3 sequence: CASYRVYNEQFF. The CDR3 DNA reads as TGTGCCAGTTACAGGGTCTACAATGAGCAGTTCTTC.

V is TRBV18 and J is TRBJ2-2, with TRBD1 matching over 8 bases. The trim removed 4 bases at V and 3 bases at J, leaving 7 bases unmatched. Germline V CDR1 and CDR2: KGHSH, LQKENI. This CDR3 region has 16 residues. CDR3 nucleotides: TGTGCCAGCTCACATAGGGGACAGGTCCACACCGGGGAGCTGTTTTTT. It codes for CASSHRGQVHTGELFF.

The chain uses TRBV7-2 and TRBJ2-7; D gene uncertain. Per germline, CDR1 SGHTA and CDR2 FQGNSA. V lost 4 bases and J 2 bases, leaving 6 bases between the germline ends. The CDR3 spans 12 residues. The CDR3 here is CASSSGPYEQYF. CDR3 nucleotides: TGTGCCAGCAGCTCCGGCCCCTACGAGCAGTACTTC.

CDR3 sequence (DNA): TGCGCCAGCCTTGATTTGGTCGGACTACCCTACGAGCAGTACTTC. This gives the protein CASLDLVGLPYEQYF. The rearrangement links TRBV10-2 to TRBJ2-7; D is perhaps TRBD2 (6 bases). This CDR3 has 15 residues. V was pared by 8 bases and J by 2 bases, with 19 bases between. Germline V gene sequence: CDR1 WSHSY, CDR2 SAAADI.

J is TRBJ2-7 and V is TRBV6-5; D is possibly TRBD2 (5 bases). In germline, CDR1 is MNHEY, CDR2 SVGAGI. Trimming stripped 0 bases from V and 4 bases from J, with 13 bases between. The CDR3 loop spans 15 amino acids. CDR3: CASSYSMEASYEQYF. The CDR3 coding sequence is TGTGCCAGCAGTTACTCGATGGAGGCCTCATACGAGCAGTACTTC.

This clone was found once. The rearrangement links TRBV5-1 to TRBJ1-4; possibly TRBD1 for D (5 bases). V was trimmed by 2 bases and J by 2 bases, leaving 13 bases between them. The CDR3 loop spans 16 amino acids. CDR1 is SGHRS, CDR2 YFSETQ, per germline. Here the CDR3 DNA reads TGCGCCAGCAGCTTAAAGGGGTTAGATACTAATGAAAAACTGTTTTTT. Encoded protein: CASSLKGLDTNEKLFF.